A single sample gave rise to the 18 T cell receptor beta chains below, sequenced in a study of spatial heterogeneity in lung cancer. TCRdb redid the calling of the 5' RACE reads with MiXCR, one entry per CDR3 protein. Of about 12,000 distinct CDR3 sequences in the sample, roughly 6.2% were seen once. This sample's time point: sample taken at primary tumor resection. Researchers sequenced whole RNA taken from tumor, nontumor lung or frozen PBMC without sorting. The source was normal lung tissue next to the tumor, collected at surgery. These receptor sequences come from a male donor with early-stage non-small cell lung cancer.

This clonotype has just a few counts. This beta chain lies outside the target of a library built for alpha chains; its clone size means little. The chain links TRBV5-1 to TRBJ2-7; 13 positions agree with TRBD2. The CDR3 runs to 16 residues. V trimming: 4 bases; J trimming: 0 bases; junction bases outside the gene matches: 4. In germline, CDR1 is SGHRS, CDR2 YFSETQ. CDR3: CASSPGLAGPSYEQYF. DNA for the CDR3: TGCGCCAGCAGCCCGGGACTAGCGGGGCCCTCCTACGAGCAGTACTTC.

This clonotype has at least ten counts. With the library built for alpha chains, this beta chain is off target and its frequency is not meaningful. The V gene is TRBV20-1, the J gene TRBJ1-1; no clear D. CDR1 is DFQATT, CDR2 SNEGSKA, per germline (reference sequence). The CDR3 has 11 residues. Trimming cost V 4 bases and J 6 bases, with 9 bases left between them. The CDR3 loop reads CSANARSEAFF. The CDR3 DNA reads as TGCAGTGCTAACGCCCGGTCTGAAGCTTTCTTT.

Regarding this clonotype: This beta chain is off target for a library built for alpha chains, so its abundance means little. The V gene is TRBV20-1, the J gene TRBJ2-6; D gene unclear. V was trimmed by 3 bases and J by 0 bases, leaving 9 bases between them. In germline, CDR1 is DFQATT, CDR2 SNEGSKA (reference sequence). The CDR3 is 15 amino acids. This chain's CDR3 is CSASVTGSGANVLTF. In DNA form, the CDR3 reads TGCAGTGCTAGCGTCACGGGCTCTGGGGCCAACGTCCTGACTTTC.

This clonotype was seen more than once but under ten times. This beta chain is an unintended read in a library built for alpha chains; its size means little. The chain uses TRBV7-9 and TRBJ2-5; TRBD1 aligns across 10 bases. Germline assignment: CDR1 SEHNR and CDR2 FQNEAQ (reference sequence). V gave up 6 bases and J gave up 5 bases; unmatched junction bases: 6. The CDR3 runs 14 residues. DNA of the CDR3: TGTGCCAGCAGTGTCGCGACAGGGGGCGAGACCCAGTACTTC. The encoded protein is CASSVATGGETQYF.

This clonotype is deemed medium-sized. This beta chain slipped into a library made for alpha chains as a stray read, so its size is not meaningful. V and J are TRBV6-2 or TRBV6-3 and TRBJ2-5; D is unclear. Trimming shortened V by 3 bases and J by 5 bases, and 7 bases separated the two germline ends. This CDR3 comprises 12 residues. From germline, CDR1 is MNHEY and CDR2 SVGEGT. DNA for the CDR3: TGTGCCAGCAGTTATACCTACGAGACCCAGTACTTC. As protein: CASSYTYETQYF.

The table lists this clonotype with many counts. As an off-target read in a library built for alpha chains, this beta chain has a frequency of little significance. The chain is built from TRBV4-3 and TRBJ1-4; D is undetermined. CDR3 length: 15 amino acids. V was shortened by 3 bases and J by 2 bases, with 10 bases between the two germline ends. Looked up from germline, CDR1 is LGHNA and CDR2 is YSLEER. The CDR3 region is CASSHARGTNEKLFF. The CDR3 nucleotides read TGCGCCAGCAGCCACGCCAGAGGGACTAATGAAAAACTGTTTTTT.

At least ten counts were recorded for this clonotype. As an off-target read in a library built for alpha chains, this beta chain has a frequency of little significance. The gene calls are TRBV20-1 and TRBJ1-1, with 8 bases that match TRBD1. CDR3 size: 14 residues. Germline CDR1 DFQATT, CDR2 SNEGSKA (reference sequence). V shed 4 bases, J shed 3 bases, and the junction held 7 bases outside the gene matches. The CDR3 DNA follows: TGCAGTGCTACCCCAGGGGGCGTTTACACTGAAGCTTTCTTT. Translating it yields CSATPGGVYTEAFF.

This clonotype was seen at least ten times. This beta chain came through as a stray read in a library set up for alpha chains, and its size says little. The J gene is TRBJ1-2, the V gene TRBV19; D not resolved. Per the germline V gene, CDR1 is LNHDA and CDR2 is SQIVND (reference sequence). The length of the CDR3 is 13 residues. Trimming pared 7 bases from V and 1 base from J, leaving 10 bases between. The CDR3 is CASTSSLNYGYTF. The CDR3 DNA follows: TGTGCCAGTACCTCCTCCCTTAACTATGGCTACACCTTC.

This clonotype came up many times. A library made for alpha chains picked up this beta chain off target, so its size means little. V usage is TRBV20-1 and J usage is TRBJ2-7; perhaps TRBD1 as D (6 bases). The CDR3 is made up of 14 amino acids. CDR1 is DFQATT and CDR2 is SNEGSKA in the germline V gene (reference sequence). V lost 0 bases to trimming and J lost 4 bases, with 13 bases between them. The CDR3 DNA reads TGCAGTGCTAGAGATGCACAGGGTTTGTACGAGCAGTACTTC. Translated: CSARDAQGLYEQYF.

This clonotype was recorded many times. The library was built for alpha chains, so this beta chain is an off-target read and its size means little. The J gene is TRBJ2-1, the V gene TRBV20-1; D gene unclear. Germline lookup yields CDR1 DFQATT and CDR2 SNEGSKA (reference sequence). Trimming removed 0 bases at V and 0 bases at J, with 9 bases between. This CDR3 spans 15 amino acids. In nucleotides, the CDR3 is TGCAGTGCTAGAGAGCAGACGACCTCCTACAATGAGCAGTTCTTC. It is translated as CSAREQTTSYNEQFF.

Many counts were recorded for this clonotype. This beta chain lies outside the target of a library built for alpha chains; its clone size means little. This chain links TRBV19 with TRBJ2-3, with TRBD1 identical over 7 bases. Germline V gene lookup returns CDR1 LNHDA and CDR2 SQIVND (reference sequence). Germline trimming cut 6 bases from V and 0 bases from J; bases unmatched to any gene: 6. This CDR3 spans 15 amino acids. CDR3 nucleotides: TGTGCCAGTAGGAACAGGGGCTCCAGCACAGATACGCAGTATTTT. Translated, it gives CASRNRGSSTDTQYF.

This clonotype occurred many times. In a library made to pick up alpha chains, this beta chain is a stray read with a size that means little. The CDR3 nucleotides read TGTGCCAGCAGCACTAACCTGAACACTGAAGCTTTCTTT. Protein sequence: CASSTNLNTEAFF. The gene calls are TRBV7-2 and TRBJ1-1; the D is unclear. There are 13 residues in the CDR3. V lost 5 bases, J lost 0 bases, and 7 bases lay in between. Per germline, CDR1 SGHTA and CDR2 FQGNSA.

This clonotype was recorded at least ten times. For a library built for alpha chains, this beta chain is a stray read; little rests on its size. The chain recombines TRBV29-1 with TRBJ2-7; 7 bases are a match to TRBD1. The CDR3 spans 13 residues. Germline assignment: CDR1 SQVTM and CDR2 ANQGSEA. Trimming cost V 6 bases and J 7 bases; bases outside gene matches: 12. The CDR3 sequence is CSVHRDREGEQYF. CDR3 sequence (DNA): TGCAGCGTCCACCGGGACAGAGAGGGGGAGCAGTACTTC.

This clonotype was observed at least ten times. This beta chain is a stray sequence in a library constructed for alpha chains; its clone size is not meaningful. This sequence joins TRBV11-2 and TRBJ1-1; D gene unclear. Between the trimmed V and J ends, which lost 5 bases and 0 bases, there was a span of 13 bases. Germline V lookup: CDR1 SGHAT, CDR2 FQNNGV. The CDR3 has 15 residues. The CDR3 loop reads CASSLKFVMNTEAFF. DNA for the CDR3: TGTGCCAGCAGCCTAAAATTCGTGATGAACACTGAAGCTTTCTTT.

Ten or more counts support this clonotype. This beta chain is off target for a library built for alpha chains, so its abundance means little. CDR3 residues: CASSAQGTSNQPQHF. The CDR3 nucleotides read TGTGCCAGCAGTGCCCAGGGGACGAGCAATCAGCCCCAGCATTTT. This chain connects TRBV2 to TRBJ1-5, with D perhaps matching TRBD1 (6 bases). This CDR3 has 15 residues. Germline V gene lookup returns CDR1 SNHLY and CDR2 FYNNEI. Trimming took off 4 bases at V and 1 base at J, with 11 bases between the two ends.

This clonotype has ten or more counts. As an off-target read in a library built for alpha chains, this beta chain has a frequency of little significance. The chain couples TRBV10-3 to TRBJ1-5; no clear D. Germline loops: CDR1 ENHRY, CDR2 SYGVKD. This CDR3 contains 12 residues. Between the trimmed V and J ends, which lost 10 bases and 5 bases, there was a span of 12 bases. As DNA, the CDR3 is TGTGCCACAGGACCGAGAGATCAGCCCCAGCATTTT. Protein: CATGPRDQPQHF.

This clonotype was seen ten or more times. This beta chain lies outside the target of a library built for alpha chains; its clone size means little. The V gene is TRBV6-1, the J gene TRBJ2-7; D is possibly TRBD1 or TRBD2 (5 bases each). This CDR3 is 15 amino acids long. V was shortened by 5 bases and J by 7 bases, with 21 bases between the two germline ends. Germline V gene lookup returns CDR1 MNHNS and CDR2 SASEGT. CDR3 coding DNA: TGTGCCAGCAGTCCCAACCACGGGACCTCTGGTGAGCAGTACTTC. Protein: CASSPNHGTSGEQYF.

This clonotype has a count of ten or more. Within a library made for alpha chains, this beta chain is off target, and its count is uninformative. J is TRBJ2-1 and V is TRBV3-1; 9 bases align to TRBD2. Trimming took 0 bases from V and 3 from J; bases not matched to a gene: 6. CDR1 LGHDT and CDR2 YNNKEL come from the germline V gene (reference sequence). The CDR3 has 17 residues. The CDR3 DNA is TGTGCCAGCAGCCAAGAACCTTCTAGCGGGATCTACAATGAGCAGTTCTTC. This sequence encodes CASSQEPSSGIYNEQFF.